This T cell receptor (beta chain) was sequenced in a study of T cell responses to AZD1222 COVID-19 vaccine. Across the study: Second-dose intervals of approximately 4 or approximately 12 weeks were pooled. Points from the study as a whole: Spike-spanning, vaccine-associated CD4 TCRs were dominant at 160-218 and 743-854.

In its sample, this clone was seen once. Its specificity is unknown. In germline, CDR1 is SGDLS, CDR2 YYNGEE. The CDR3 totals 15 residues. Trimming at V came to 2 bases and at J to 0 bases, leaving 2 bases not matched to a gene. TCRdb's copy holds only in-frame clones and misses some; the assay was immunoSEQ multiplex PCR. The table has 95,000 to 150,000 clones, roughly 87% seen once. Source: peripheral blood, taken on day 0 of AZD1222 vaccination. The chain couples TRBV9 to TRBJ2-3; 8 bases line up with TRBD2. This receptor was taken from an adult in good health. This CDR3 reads CASSVGGASTDTQYF. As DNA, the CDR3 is TGTGCCAGCAGCGTCGGGGGGGCCAGCACAGATACGCAGTATTTT.